This TCR beta chain originates from a study of shared clonotypes between healthy human individuals. Study background: A few men and a couple of women, aged 18 to 49, were donors.

Clones were read by immunoSEQ multiplex PCR, and TCRdb kept only the in-frame ones, dropping some. The data contain about 530,000 clones, about 80% of them singletons. The CDR3 has 14 amino acids. Germline CDR1 KGHSH, CDR2 LQKENI. Trimming stripped 6 bases from V and 4 bases from J, with 16 bases between. This clone was seen more than once but under ten times. The donor population consisted of healthy HIV-negative adults with no recent acute infections or vaccinations. The sequence was obtained from a middle-aged woman in good health. Some clones in this sample may be carry-over from other donors' samples. This chain connects TRBV18 to TRBJ2-7; TRBD1 or TRBD2 may be the D gene (7 bases each). The specimen was PBMCs. CDR3 sequence: CASSLQGEGYEQYF. In nucleotides, the CDR3 is TGTGCCAGCTCTCTGCAGGGGGAGGGATACGAGCAGTACTTC.